These 9 T cell receptor beta chains came from one sample sequenced in a study of blood T cell repertoires in COVID-19. The method was immunoSEQ multiplex PCR; TCRdb's version includes in-frame clones alone and lacks a portion of them. The data show roughly 38,000 clones, over 60% seen once. Sample: peripheral blood. All receptors derive from a man between 60 and 75 years old with active COVID-19.

This clone was picked up one time. The CDR3 nucleotides are TGTGCCAGCAGCTTATGGGGGACAAGCTCTGGGGCCAACGTCCTGACTTTC. Protein product: CASSLWGTSSGANVLTF. The rearrangement uses TRBV7-6 and TRBJ2-6; D may be TRBD1 (6 bases). CDR3 length equals 17 residues. Germline assignment: CDR1 SGHVS and CDR2 FNYEAQ. With 2 bases removed from V and 0 bases from J, the gap between germline ends came to 11 bases.

This rearrangement joins TRBV5-1 to TRBJ1-4; tentative D call: TRBD1 (6 bases). From germline, CDR1 is SGHRS and CDR2 YFSETQ. CDR3 size: 13 residues. The V end lost 8 bases, the J end lost 7 bases, and 15 bases lay between the germline ends. In DNA form, the CDR3 reads TGCGCCAGTAGCCGGGACATGGGTGAAAAACTGTTTTTT. Encoded protein: CASSRDMGEKLFF.

This chain joins TRBV7-9 and TRBJ2-5; 9 bases map to TRBD2. The ends lost 1 base at V and 1 base at J; junction bases unmatched: 4. Germline-derived CDR1 and CDR2 are SEHNR and FQNEAQ (reference sequence). The CDR3 spans 16 residues. The CDR3 region has the DNA TGTGCCAGCAGCTTAGGGAGCGGGGGGTTCCAAGAGACCCAGTACTTC. This translates into CASSLGSGGFQETQYF.

The table lists this clone with a few counts. V and J are TRBV11-2 and TRBJ1-2, with 7 bases aligning to TRBD1. The CDR3 length is 17 residues. The junction had 18 bases not matched to a gene; V was cut back by 6 bases and J by 5 bases. Looked up from germline, CDR1 is SGHAT and CDR2 is FQNNGV. The CDR3 DNA sequence: TGTGCCAGCAGTTCACCCAACAGGGGAAAAGTAACATATGGCTACACCTTC. Protein: CASSSPNRGKVTYGYTF.

This chain uses TRBV10-2 with TRBJ2-1, with 11 positions matching TRBD2. Trimming cost V 6 bases and J 7 bases; bases outside gene matches: 8. The CDR3 has 15 amino acids. Germline-derived CDR1 and CDR2 are WSHSY and SAAADI. CDR3 in amino acids: CASRATSGDRNEQFF. The CDR3 DNA sequence: TGCGCCAGCAGAGCGACTAGCGGGGACAGGAATGAGCAGTTCTTC.

This clone was seen a single time. The rearrangement links TRBV5-4 to TRBJ1-1; D unresolved. Trimming took off 4 bases at V and 5 bases at J, with 18 bases between the two ends. This CDR3 is built from 15 residues. Per germline, CDR1 SGHNT and CDR2 YYREEE (reference sequence). CDR3 region: CASSLIGLTGTEAFF. The CDR3 region has the DNA TGTGCCAGCAGCCTGATCGGACTTACGGGAACTGAAGCTTTCTTT.

This clone was observed a few times. Written as DNA, the CDR3 is TGTGCCAGCAGCTTAGTATATGCGGACAGAGTCACTGAAGCTTTCTTT. As protein: CASSLVYADRVTEAFF. The chain joins TRBV7-9 to TRBJ1-1; D is perhaps TRBD1 (6 bases). The CDR3 extends over 16 amino acids. Between the trimmed V and J ends, which lost 1 base and 4 bases, there was a span of 16 bases. Germline V gene data show CDR1 as SEHNR and CDR2 as FQNEAQ (reference sequence).

The rearrangement links TRBV5-6 to TRBJ1-3; D not resolved. Trimming cost V 4 bases and J 3 bases, with 14 bases left between them. Germline V gene lookup returns CDR1 SGHDT and CDR2 YYEEEE. This CDR3 is built from 15 residues. In DNA, the CDR3 is TGTGCCAGCAGCCCCGGCTTAGCATATGGAAACACCATATATTTT. Translating it yields CASSPGLAYGNTIYF.

The gene calls are TRBV4-3 and TRBJ2-1; 11 nucleotides line up with TRBD2. CDR1 and CDR2 (germline): LGHNA, YSLEER. J was trimmed by 10 bases and V by 1 base; bases with no gene match: 6. This CDR3 is built from 15 residues. CDR3 region: CASSQGLAGTREQFF. CDR3 sequence (DNA): TGCGCCAGCAGCCAAGGACTAGCGGGGACGCGGGAGCAGTTCTTC.